This passage covers 7 T cell receptor beta chains from one sample sequenced in a study of T cells in Graves' hyperthyroidism and ophthalmopathy. Amplified regions were TCR beta CDR3 sequences from RNA transcripts. Using the HTBI primer set, a first-round RT-PCR was run on the TCR CDR3. TCRdb reprocessed the multiplex PCR reads with MiXCR, giving one entry per CDR3 protein. The sample carries hundreds of thousands of distinct CDR3 sequences, over 35% recorded once. Input material: blood. These receptors were taken from a man younger than 35 with Graves' hyperthyroidism.

In this sample, this clonotype turned up a few times. This sequence joins TRBV5-1 and TRBJ2-2; 9 nucleotides align to TRBD1. Trimming removed 3 bases from V and 5 bases from J; junction bases left unmatched: 2. Looked up from germline, CDR1 is SGHRS and CDR2 is YFSETQ. The CDR3 extends over 14 amino acids. The CDR3 coding sequence is TGCGCCAGCAGCTGGACAGGGGAAACCGGGGAGCTGTTTTTT. Translated, it gives CASSWTGETGELFF.

This clonotype was detected ten times or more. The J gene is TRBJ2-7, the V gene TRBV7-9, with TRBD1 matching 7 bases. The trim removed 4 bases at V and 5 bases at J, leaving 5 bases unmatched. This CDR3 is built from 13 residues. Germline values: CDR1 SEHNR, CDR2 FQNEAQ (reference sequence). CDR3 in amino acids: CASSSWDRDEQYF. The CDR3 DNA is TGTGCCAGCAGCTCGTGGGACAGAGACGAGCAGTACTTC.

This clonotype has at least ten counts. J is TRBJ2-2 and V is TRBV24-1, with TRBD1 matching over 12 bases. The V segment lost 9 bases and the J segment 9 bases; nucleotides outside the gene matches: 7. Germline assignment: CDR1 KGHDR and CDR2 SFDVKD. The length of the CDR3 is 14 residues. The CDR3: CATSGTGGGRELFF. In DNA form, the CDR3 reads TGTGCCACCTCCGGGACAGGGGGCGGCAGGGAGCTGTTTTTT.

This clonotype was counted many times. This chain links TRBV2 with TRBJ2-2; 9 bases line up with TRBD1. Germline CDR1 and CDR2: SNHLY and FYNNEI. This CDR3 has 15 residues. V dropped 6 bases and J dropped 4; count of bases not matched to a gene: 6. The CDR3 loop reads CASRPRDRATGELFF. DNA for the CDR3: TGTGCCAGCAGGCCCCGGGACAGGGCCACCGGGGAGCTGTTTTTT. The entire variable domain, with the rest obtained from reference TRBV2 and TRBJ2-2, is as follows: EPEVTQTPSHQVTQMGQEVILRCVPISNHLYFYWYRQILGQKVEFLVSFYNNEISEKSEIFDDQFSVERPDGSNFTLKIRSTKLEDSAMYFCASRPRDRATGELFFGEGSRLTVL.

Ten or more counts support this clonotype. One junction end disagrees with the germline gene, perhaps due to a read error. V usage is TRBV2 and J usage is TRBJ1-1; D uncertain. The germline V gene has CDR1 SNHLY and CDR2 FYNNEI. This CDR3 region has 12 residues. The CDR3 spells CASGSWNPEAFF. In DNA form, the CDR3 reads TGTGCCAGCGGTTCCTGGAACCCTGAAGCTTTCTTT.

This sequence joins TRBV7-9 and TRBJ2-7; D not resolved. Germline V CDR1 and CDR2: SEHNR, FQNEAQ (reference sequence). The CDR3 length is 14 residues. Trimming removed 3 bases at V and 2 bases at J, with 11 bases between. CDR3 coding DNA: TGTGCCAGCAGCTTGGGCCGAAGCGCCTACGAGCAGTACTTC. Its protein is CASSLGRSAYEQYF.

This clonotype was detected ten times or more. In DNA form, the CDR3 reads TGCGCCAGCAGCTTGGATTTGGGCAGGTCTAACTATGGCTACACCTTC. This codes for CASSLDLGRSNYGYTF. V is TRBV5-1 and J is TRBJ1-2; D is unclear. Trimming shortened V by 0 bases and J by 0 bases, and 12 bases separated the two germline ends. The V gene's germline CDR1 is SGHRS and CDR2 YFSETQ. The CDR3 sequence is 16 residues long.